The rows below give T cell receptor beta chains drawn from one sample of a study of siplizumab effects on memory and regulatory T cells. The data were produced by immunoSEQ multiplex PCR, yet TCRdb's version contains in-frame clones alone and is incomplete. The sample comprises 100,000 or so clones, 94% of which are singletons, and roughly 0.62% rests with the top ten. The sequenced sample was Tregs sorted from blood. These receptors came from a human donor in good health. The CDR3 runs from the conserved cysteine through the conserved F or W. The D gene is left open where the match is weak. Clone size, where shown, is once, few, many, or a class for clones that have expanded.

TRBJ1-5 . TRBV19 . TGTGCCAGTAGTATCGATGGCCTTAGCAATCAGCCCCAGCATTTT CASSIDGLSNQPQHF
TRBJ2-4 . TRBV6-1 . TGTGCCAGCGACAAAGTGGGGGCCAAAAACATTCAGTACTTC CASDKVGAKNIQYF
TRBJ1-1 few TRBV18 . TGTGCCAGCTCACCACAGGGTGGGAACACTGAAGCTTTCTTT CASSPQGGNTEAFF
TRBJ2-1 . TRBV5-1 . TGCGCCAGCAGCTTGACCCACCAAGGTAGCGGATACAATGAGCAGTTCTTC CASSLTHQGSGYNEQFF
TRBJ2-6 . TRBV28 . TGTGCCAGCAGAACGACAGTGGCCGGGGTCTATTCTGGGGCCAACGTCCTGACTTTC CASRTTVAGVYSGANVLTF
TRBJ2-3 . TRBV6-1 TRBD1 TGTGCCAGCAGTCGGGACAGACGGAGCACAGATACGCAGTATTTT CASSRDRRSTDTQYF
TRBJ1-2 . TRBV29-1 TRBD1 TGCAGCCTGCGGACAGGGACGGGAAACTATGGCTACACCTTC CSLRTGTGNYGYTF
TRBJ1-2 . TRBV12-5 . TGTGCTAGTGGTCTCGGTCCCTATGGCTACACCTTC CASGLGPYGYTF
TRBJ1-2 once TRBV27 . TGTGCCAGCAGTCTCCTAGGAAAAAACTATGGCTACACCTTC CASSLLGKNYGYTF
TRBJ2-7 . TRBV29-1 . TGCAGCGTTGAAGGGGTGGACTCCTACGAGCAGTACTTC CSVEGVDSYEQYF
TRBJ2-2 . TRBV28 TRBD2 TGTGCCAGCAGCCAGGTAGCGGGAGGGCTGGTCGGGGAGCTGTTTTTT CASSQVAGGLVGELFF
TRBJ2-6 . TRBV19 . TGTGCCAGTATGAGACGCATAAGCTCTGGGGCCAACGTCCTGACTTTC CASMRRISSGANVLTF
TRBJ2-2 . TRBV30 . TGTGCCTGGAAGTCGGTCCAGTGGAACACCGGGGAGCTGTTTTTT CAWKSVQWNTGELFF
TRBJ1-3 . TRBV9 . TGTGCCAGCAGCGTTCACCCCCCGGGACTCTCTGGAAACACCATATATTTT CASSVHPPGLSGNTIYF
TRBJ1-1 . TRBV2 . TGTGCCAGCAGTGAAGTTCGGGGGGCAGGCACTGAAGCTTTCTTT CASSEVRGAGTEAFF
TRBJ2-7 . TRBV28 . TGTGCCAGCAGTTTCCCCCTGCCCCCACACGAGCAGTACTTC CASSFPLPPHEQYF
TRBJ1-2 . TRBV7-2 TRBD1 TGTGCCAGCAGCCCACAGGGGCCCCCCAACTATGGCTACACCTTC CASSPQGPPNYGYTF
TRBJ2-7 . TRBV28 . TGTGCCAGCAGTCCGCCTCCATACGGGACCTACGAGCAGTACTTC CASSPPPYGTYEQYF